The 31 T cell receptor beta chains in this list originate from one sample, sequenced in a study of blood T cell repertoires in COVID-19. Method: immunoSEQ multiplex PCR; TCRdb's copy keeps in-frame clones and lacks some. Of about 220,000 clones in the sample, approximately 85% were seen once. The sample comprised peripheral blood. These receptors were taken from an older woman with COVID-19, enrolled during active disease.

The CDR3 spells CASSYDRGRYNEQFF. CDR3 DNA sequence: TGTGCCAGCAGTTACGATCGCGGGAGATACAATGAGCAGTTCTTC. The chain has TRBV6-2 or TRBV6-3 and TRBJ2-1; 7 bases are shared with TRBD2. This CDR3 region has 15 residues. V lost 2 bases, J lost 4 bases, and 5 bases stayed unmatched. Germline V gene lookup returns CDR1 MNHEY and CDR2 SVGEGT.

This chain joins TRBV19 and TRBJ1-2; no firm D call. This CDR3 region has 13 residues. Germline CDR1 reads LNHDA; CDR2 reads SQIVND (reference sequence). Trimming took off 5 bases at V and 0 bases at J, with 7 bases between the two ends. CDR3 protein: CASSVSTNYGYTF. Written as DNA, the CDR3 is TGTGCCAGTAGTGTATCTACTAACTATGGCTACACCTTC.

The chain carries TRBV27 and TRBJ1-5; no clear D. CDR3 size: 12 residues. Trimming removed 3 bases from V and 5 bases from J, with 5 bases in between. CDR1 and CDR2 (germline): MNHEY, SMNVEV (reference sequence). The CDR3 here is CASSFLYQPQHF. CDR3 DNA sequence: TGTGCCAGCAGTTTTCTCTATCAGCCCCAGCATTTT.

Turning to this clone: This CDR3 is also generated by other DNA sequences in the sample. The V and J genes are TRBV7-6 and TRBJ2-7, with a weak D call TRBD2 (5 bases). Trimming took off 1 base at V and 1 base at J, with 11 bases between the two ends. CDR1 is SGHVS, CDR2 FNYEAQ, per germline. The CDR3 covers 15 residues. The CDR3 spells CASSLVGRDSYEQYF. CDR3 DNA: TGTGCCAGCAGCTTAGTTGGGAGAGATTCCTACGAGCAGTACTTC. Looking up the rest from reference TRBV7-6 and TRBJ2-7 gives the full variable domain: GAGVSQSPRYKVTKRGQDVALRCDPISGHVSLYWYRQALGQGPEFLTYFNYEAQQDKSGLPNDRFSAERPEGSISTLTIQRTEQRDSAMYRCASSLVGRDSYEQYFGPGTRLTVT.

The chain joins TRBV23-1 to TRBJ1-2, with D possibly being TRBD1 (6 bases). TRBV23-1 qualifies as an ORF whose function is uncertain. Trimming removed 4 bases from V and 4 bases from J, with 25 bases in between. The CDR3 is 18 amino acids. The CDR3 here is CASSLPSYRQGTLYGYTF. The CDR3 DNA reads as TGCGCCAGCAGTCTCCCCTCCTATAGGCAGGGGACCCTCTATGGCTACACCTTC.

Only one count was recorded for this clone. The chain has TRBV18 and TRBJ2-7; TRBD2 might be the D (5 bases). This CDR3 has 14 residues. CDR1 is KGHSH and CDR2 is LQKENI in the germline V gene. V lost 2 bases to trimming and J lost 3 bases, with 11 bases between them. CDR3 region: CASSPSGDLYEQYF. As DNA, the CDR3 is TGTGCCAGCTCACCATCCGGGGATCTCTACGAGCAGTACTTC.

The J gene is TRBJ1-3, the V gene TRBV19, with D uncertain. The CDR3 covers 15 residues. CDR1 LNHDA and CDR2 SQIVND come from the germline V gene (reference sequence). V gave up 4 bases and J gave up 2 bases, with 12 bases separating them. The CDR3 protein is CASSTPMGPGNTIYF. CDR3 DNA: TGTGCCAGTAGTACGCCGATGGGCCCTGGAAACACCATATATTTT.

The chain joins TRBV6-2 or TRBV6-3 to TRBJ2-7; 7 nucleotides match TRBD1. V shed 5 bases, J shed 1 base, and the junction held 8 bases outside the gene matches. CDR3 size: 15 residues. In germline, CDR1 is MNHEY, CDR2 SVGEGT. The CDR3 DNA follows: TGTGCCAGCAGTCGGCACGGACAGGCGTCCTACGAGCAGTACTTC. This sequence encodes CASSRHGQASYEQYF.

The CDR3 here is CASSVSTGLGSYNEQFF. The DNA of the CDR3 is TGTGCCAGCAGCGTGTCTACGGGACTAGGCTCCTACAATGAGCAGTTCTTC. This chain links TRBV11-2 with TRBJ2-1; 8 bases fit TRBD2. CDR1 is SGHAT, CDR2 FQNNGV, per germline. The CDR3 is 17 amino acids. The junction had 9 bases not matched to a gene; V was cut back by 5 bases and J by 0 bases.

The chain links TRBV30 to TRBJ2-7, with 8 positions matching TRBD1. The CDR3 has 18 amino acids. The germline V gene has CDR1 GTSNPN and CDR2 SVGIG (reference sequence). J lost 2 bases, V lost 3 bases, and 18 bases had no gene match. CDR3 DNA: TGTGCCTGGAGAGGGGCGGGCAGGGGGCTTCAAGGAGCCTACGAGCAGTACTTC. It encodes CAWRGAGRGLQGAYEQYF.

The chain recombines TRBV4-2 with TRBJ1-4; 11 positions match TRBD1. This CDR3 spans 15 amino acids. V was clipped by 1 base and J by 13 bases; unmatched bases: 8. CDR1 is LGHNA and CDR2 is YNFKEQ in the germline V gene. CDR3 nucleotides: TGTGCCAGCAGCCAAGCTCAACCGGGACAGGGGGGACTGTTTTTT. As protein: CASSQAQPGQGGLFF.

The chain recombines TRBV7-2 with TRBJ1-6; D might be TRBD1 (6 bases). V shed 4 bases and J shed 1 base, with 8 bases lying between them. The CDR3 is made up of 15 amino acids. Per the germline V gene, CDR1 is SGHTA and CDR2 is FQGNSA. The CDR3, as DNA: TGTGCCAGCAGCTCACAGGGATCCTATAATTCACCCCTCCACTTT. It is translated as CASSSQGSYNSPLHF.

This clone appeared once. This same CDR3 is encoded by further DNA sequences in the sample. The chain links TRBV5-1 to TRBJ1-1; 8 bases map to TRBD1. The CDR3 extends over 14 amino acids. The V segment lost 0 bases and the J segment 6 bases; nucleotides outside the gene matches: 4. Germline CDR1 reads SGHRS; CDR2 reads YFSETQ. The CDR3 DNA reads TGCGCCAGCAGCTTGGGGCAGGGGGCAGCTGAAGCTTTCTTT. This gives the protein CASSLGQGAAEAFF.

The J gene is TRBJ1-1, the V gene TRBV10-3; TRBD1 matches at 8 bases. The CDR3 covers 16 residues. V lost 2 bases, J lost 5 bases, and 10 bases stayed unmatched. CDR1 ENHRY and CDR2 SYGVKD come from the germline V gene. The CDR3 spells CAISEGPGQGSTEAFF. In DNA, the CDR3 is TGTGCCATCAGTGAGGGACCTGGACAGGGTTCTACTGAAGCTTTCTTT.

This clone was detected only once. The chain couples TRBV28 to TRBJ1-1, with 7 positions matching TRBD1. After removal of 5 bases from V and 1 base from J, the junction contained 7 bases not matched to a gene. The V gene's germline CDR1 is MDHEN and CDR2 SYDVKM. This CDR3 comprises 15 residues. This CDR3 reads CASSLPGTENTEAFF. Written as DNA, the CDR3 is TGTGCCAGCAGTCTCCCGGGGACAGAGAACACTGAAGCTTTCTTT.

The CDR3 DNA reads as TGTGCCGCCTCGGTCGGGGGGGGGCCCTACGAGCAGTACTTC. Protein: CAASVGGGPYEQYF. V usage is TRBV6-6 and J usage is TRBJ2-7; 8 positions match TRBD2. CDR3 length: 14 amino acids. The V and J ends lost 11 bases and 2 bases, in that order; junction bases with no gene match: 11. Germline CDR1 is MNHNY and CDR2 is SVGAGI (reference sequence).

This clone was seen only a few times. This chain uses TRBV19 with TRBJ1-1; D call uncertain. CDR1 LNHDA and CDR2 SQIVND come from the germline V gene (reference sequence). The V and J ends lost 2 bases and 10 bases respectively, with 14 bases between them. This CDR3 is 13 amino acids long. The CDR3 nucleotides are TGTGCCAGTAGTATATCGGCGGGGTATCTAGCTTTCTTT. Translation gives CASSISAGYLAFF.

The chain couples TRBV7-2 to TRBJ1-3; D might be TRBD1 (6 bases). This CDR3 has 16 amino acids. Germline CDR1 SGHTA, CDR2 FQGNSA. The germline V and J ends were trimmed by 1 base and 0 bases, with 10 bases remaining between them. The CDR3 loop is CASSLGTGHSGNTIYF. In DNA form, the CDR3 reads TGTGCCAGCAGCTTAGGTACAGGGCACTCTGGAAACACCATATATTTT.

V and J are TRBV27 and TRBJ1-1; TRBD1 aligns across 7 bases. This CDR3 contains 16 residues. The ends lost 3 bases at V and 3 bases at J; junction bases unmatched: 10. CDR1 is MNHEY, CDR2 SMNVEV, per germline (reference sequence). CDR3 nucleotide sequence: TGTGCCAGCAGTTTTCATAAACTAGGGGGCCACACTGAAGCTTTCTTT. Translation: CASSFHKLGGHTEAFF.

The chain has TRBV6-2 or TRBV6-3 and TRBJ1-6, with 10 bases identical to TRBD1. This CDR3 is 14 amino acids long. Germline-derived CDR1 and CDR2 are MNHEY and SVGEGT. V dropped 5 bases and J dropped 10; count of bases not matched to a gene: 5. CDR3 sequence reads: CASSRTGGESPLHF. In DNA form, the CDR3 reads TGTGCCAGCAGTCGGACAGGGGGTGAGTCACCCCTCCACTTT.

In DNA form, the CDR3 reads TGTGCCATCGGACATCCCGAAAAACTGTTTTTT. It is translated as CAIGHPEKLFF. The V gene is TRBV10-3, the J gene TRBJ1-4, with D maybe TRBD1 (5 bases). Germline-derived CDR1 and CDR2 are ENHRY and SYGVKD. Between the trimmed V and J ends, which lost 8 bases and 8 bases, there was a span of 9 bases. The CDR3 has 11 amino acids.

This chain connects TRBV5-6 to TRBJ2-7; no reliable D call. The CDR3 length is 14 residues. Trimming stripped 4 bases from V and 0 bases from J, with 11 bases between. Looked up from germline, CDR1 is SGHDT and CDR2 is YYEEEE. CDR3 amino acids: CASSVDLSSYEQYF. In DNA form, the CDR3 reads TGTGCCAGCAGCGTAGACTTGAGCTCCTACGAGCAGTACTTC.

The chain combines TRBV19 with TRBJ2-7; D remains unclear. The CDR3 has 14 residues. Trimming shortened V by 0 bases and J by 1 base, and 7 bases separated the two germline ends. Germline assignment: CDR1 LNHDA and CDR2 SQIVND (reference sequence). CDR3 nucleotide sequence: TGTGCCAGTAGTATAGAGGTCAGTTCCTACGAGCAGTACTTC. This sequence encodes CASSIEVSSYEQYF.

The chain carries TRBV18 and TRBJ1-5; 10 bases are a match to TRBD1. Trimming at V came to 3 bases and at J to 6 bases, leaving 2 bases not matched to a gene. CDR1 is KGHSH and CDR2 is LQKENI in the germline V gene. The CDR3 is 14 residues long. CDR3 protein: CASSPTGGTQPQHF. The DNA for the CDR3 is TGTGCCAGCTCACCGACAGGGGGCACTCAGCCCCAGCATTTT.

V gene TRBV5-4 combines with J gene TRBJ2-3; 13 bases align to TRBD2. Germline CDR1 SGHNT, CDR2 YYREEE (reference sequence). The V gene end was trimmed by 4 bases and the J gene end by 0 bases; junction bases not matched to a gene: 8. The CDR3 extends over 18 amino acids. In nucleotides, the CDR3 is TGTGCCAGCAGCCCGGGACTAGCGGGGAGCTATAGCACAGATACGCAGTATTTT. Protein sequence: CASSPGLAGSYSTDTQYF.

Here the CDR3 reads CASSHGTNEKLFF. The DNA for the CDR3 is TGTGCCAGCAGTCACGGAACTAATGAAAAACTGTTTTTT. The V gene is TRBV6-2 or TRBV6-3, the J gene TRBJ1-4; the D is unclear. Germline lookup yields CDR1 MNHEY and CDR2 SVGEGT. V was pared by 5 bases and J by 1 base, with 5 bases between. CDR3 length: 13 amino acids.

The V and J genes are TRBV18 and TRBJ2-3, with 7 bases lining up with TRBD2. The CDR3 spans 15 residues. Germline lookup yields CDR1 KGHSH and CDR2 LQKENI. The V segment lost 10 bases and the J segment 2 bases; nucleotides outside the gene matches: 12. The CDR3 here is CANPRGDYITDTQYF. In DNA, the CDR3 is TGTGCCAACCCCCGAGGGGACTACATCACAGATACGCAGTATTTT.

The chain carries TRBV4-3 and TRBJ2-3; 9 bases agree with TRBD2. This CDR3 has 16 residues. V trimming: 4 bases; J trimming: 4 bases; junction bases outside the gene matches: 9. The V gene's germline CDR1 is LGHNA and CDR2 YSLEER. The CDR3 DNA reads as TGCGCCAGCAGCCTTTTAGCGGGAGTCCCCCCAGATACGCAGTATTTT. It is translated as CASSLLAGVPPDTQYF.

This clone is a singleton in its sample. V and J are TRBV3-1 (or the pseudogene TRBV3-2) and TRBJ2-7, with a tentative D call TRBD1 (6 bases). Germline CDR1 reads LGHDT; CDR2 reads YNNKEL (reference sequence). The CDR3 has 14 amino acids. V was trimmed by 0 bases and J by 5 bases, leaving 11 bases between them. CDR3 residues: CASSQDVRGDEQYF. The DNA for the CDR3 is TGTGCCAGCAGCCAAGATGTCAGGGGCGACGAGCAGTACTTC.

This chain links TRBV18 with TRBJ1-1; maybe TRBD1 (6 bases). In germline, CDR1 is KGHSH, CDR2 LQKENI. The CDR3 has 13 amino acids. Trimming removed 3 bases from V and 6 bases from J, with 11 bases in between. The CDR3 region has the DNA TGTGCCAGCTCACCGGGGGGGGCCCCTGAAGCTTTCTTT. Encoded protein: CASSPGGAPEAFF.

The count of this clone is one. This chain links TRBV29-1 with TRBJ2-1; TRBD2 agrees at 8 bases. Germline trimming cut 7 bases from V and 6 bases from J; bases unmatched to any gene: 17. Germline V gene lookup returns CDR1 SQVTM and CDR2 ANQGSEA. There are 16 residues in the CDR3. In DNA form, the CDR3 reads TGCAGCGGTGGGCTCGCGGGACTAGGGGGTAGCAATGAGCAGTTCTTC. It translates to CSGGLAGLGGSNEQFF.